The present TCR beta chain was sequenced within a study of blood T cell repertoires in COVID-19. Across the study: Acute and convalescent COVID-19 samples came from the United States, Italy and Spain. PBMCs, B-cell-depleted T cells, or T cells were the source of the cDNA or gDNA that made up the material.

This CDR3 spans 14 amino acids. Germline V gene lookup returns CDR1 SGHVS and CDR2 FQNEAQ. V was cut by 5 bases and J by 4 bases, with 14 bases left in between. The study recruited people aged about 18 to 89 years across roughly 25 US areas. Cohort allocation depended upon clinical history that participants reported. The table came from immunoSEQ multiplex PCR; TCRdb's copy has only in-frame clones and leaves some out. The table lists 200,000 to 250,000 clones, over 75% of them singletons. This chain connects TRBV7-8 to TRBJ1-2; D may be TRBD1 (6 bases). The source is a woman under 30 in a cohort exposed to, infected with or recovered from COVID-19 (not recorded which). Sequenced: PBMCs or T cells enriched from blood (not recorded which). The DNA for the CDR3 is TGTGCCAGCAGCCGCGAGGGGGAAATCTATGGCTACACCTTC. It yields the protein CASSREGEIYGYTF.